The clone carrying this T cell receptor beta chain was detected ten times or more. What it binds is not known. The read is 3 residues too short to cover the CDR3 end, so that end is filled in from the germline J gene. The sample is drawn from a study of T cell clonality in common variable immunodeficiency. General study findings and limits: CVID patient heterogeneity limited repertoire-clinical complication correlations. CVID subjects showed higher TCRbeta clonality than healthy controls.

The CDR3 is made up of 12 amino acids. Germline CDR1 reads SNHLY; CDR2 reads FYNNEI. Measured with immunoSEQ multiplex PCR; TCRdb has only the in-frame clones, and not every one. The sample shows 55,000 or so clones, no singletons; the ten largest hold 5.4%. The V gene is TRBV2, the J gene TRBJ1-2; D possibly corresponds to TRBD1 (5 bases). The TCR sequence derives from a person between 18 and 75 years old in good health. The sequenced sample consisted of peripheral blood mononuclear cells. CDR3 DNA, as far as it was read: TGTGCCAGCAACCGGGACTTCAGAGGC. As protein: CASNRDFRG. The full CDR3 is CASNRDFRGYTF. The full variable domain, rest sourced from reference TRBV2 and TRBJ1-2, is EPEVTQTPSHQVTQMGQEVILRCVPISNHLYFYWYRQILGQKVEFLVSFYNNEISEKSEIFDDQFSVERPDGSNFTLKIRSTKLEDSAMYFCASNRDFRGYTFGSGTRLTVV.